The 18 T cell receptor beta chains listed next were all sequenced from one sample in a study of shared clonotypes between healthy human individuals. Assay: immunoSEQ multiplex PCR; the TCRdb copy retains only in-frame clones and omits some. The sample yields around 940,000 clones, about three quarters seen once. The sample taken for sequencing was memory CD4+ T cells sorted from blood. Subset in this sample: CD45RA-negative fraction. The receptors here all came from a man younger than 35 in good health.

In its sample, this clone was seen once. The chain recombines TRBV15 with TRBJ1-5; D ambiguous. CDR1 LNHNV and CDR2 YYDKDF come from the germline V gene (reference sequence). Trimming took 3 bases from V and 3 from J, leaving 3 bases between them. This CDR3 comprises 12 residues. The CDR3 nucleotides are TGTGCCACCAGCAGGCCCAATCAGCCCCAGCATTTT. Protein: CATSRPNQPQHF.

The chain carries TRBV7-8 and TRBJ1-2; unclear D gene. Germline CDR1 SGHVS, CDR2 FQNEAQ. There are 15 residues in the CDR3. V was shortened by 1 base and J by 5 bases, with 14 bases between the two germline ends. In DNA, the CDR3 is TGTGCCAGCAGCTTAGGGCACCTAACGGGGTATGGCTACACCTTC. The encoded protein is CASSLGHLTGYGYTF.

The rearrangement links TRBV11-2 to TRBJ2-3, with D possibly being TRBD2 (5 bases). CDR1 and CDR2 (germline): SGHAT, FQNNGV. V was shortened by 1 base and J by 4 bases, with 12 bases between the two germline ends. CDR3 length: 15 amino acids. The CDR3 here is CASSLGRARADTQYF. DNA for the CDR3: TGTGCCAGCAGCTTAGGTCGCGCGAGGGCAGATACGCAGTATTTT.

To note about this clone: This sample includes further DNA sequences coding for the same CDR3. This sequence joins TRBV29-1 and TRBJ2-5, with D maybe TRBD1 (5 bases). The CDR3 covers 13 residues. V lost 2 bases to trimming and J lost 3 bases, with 10 bases between them. CDR1 is SQVTM and CDR2 is ANQGSEA in the germline V gene. The CDR3 loop is CSVERTSEETQYF. In DNA form, the CDR3 reads TGCAGCGTTGAAAGGACATCGGAAGAGACCCAGTACTTC. Full variable domain (outside the CDR3, taken from reference TRBV29-1 and TRBJ2-5): SAVISQKPSRDICQRGTSLTIQCQVDSQVTMMFWYRQQPGQSLTLIATANQGSEATYESGFVIDKFPISRPNLTFSTLTVSNMSPEDSSIYLCSVERTSEETQYFGPGTRLLVL.

The chain joins TRBV5-3 to TRBJ2-3; 7 bases map to TRBD1. TRBV5-3 has ORF status, its function being uncertain. Trimming cost V 10 bases and J 0 bases; bases outside gene matches: 11. This CDR3 region has 15 residues. The DNA of the CDR3 is TGTGCCCCTTTAGGACAGGCCACTAGCACAGATACGCAGTATTTT. This sequence encodes CAPLGQATSTDTQYF.

V and J are TRBV5-4 and TRBJ2-3; D possibly corresponds to TRBD2 (5 bases). CDR1 is SGHNT, CDR2 YYREEE, per germline (reference sequence). The length of the CDR3 is 15 residues. The V end lost 3 bases, the J end lost 7 bases, and 18 bases lay between the germline ends. CDR3 region: CASSSTGLAWNTQYF. CDR3 nucleotide sequence: TGTGCCAGCAGCTCCACCGGACTTGCGTGGAATACGCAGTATTTT. Full variable domain (outside the CDR3, taken from reference TRBV5-4 and TRBJ2-3): ETGVTQSPTHLIKTRGQQVTLRCSSQSGHNTVSWYQQALGQGPQFIFQYYREEENGRGNFPPRFSGLQFPNYSSELNVNALELDDSALYLCASSSTGLAWNTQYFGPGTRLTVL.

The V and J genes are TRBV19 and TRBJ1-5; D is unresolved. This CDR3 contains 15 residues. The V and J ends lost 0 bases and 2 bases respectively, with 8 bases between them. Germline V lookup: CDR1 LNHDA, CDR2 SQIVND (reference sequence). In DNA, the CDR3 is TGTGCCAGTAGTATAGATTCTTGGGGCAATCAGCCCCAGCATTTT. Amino acids: CASSIDSWGNQPQHF.

The J gene is TRBJ1-1, the V gene TRBV23-1; 8 nucleotides align to TRBD1. TRBV23-1 is recorded as an ORF, its role being uncertain. This CDR3 region has 16 residues. The J segment lost 1 base and the V segment lost 6 bases, leaving 10 bases of the junction unmatched. The CDR3 nucleotides are TGCGCCAGCAGGCCTGGACAGGGTAATCCGAACACTGAAGCTTTCTTT. Amino acid sequence: CASRPGQGNPNTEAFF.

The V and J genes are TRBV25-1 and TRBJ1-1, with TRBD1 identical over 8 bases. Per germline, CDR1 MGHDK and CDR2 SYGVNS. Germline trimming cut 7 bases from V and 10 bases from J; bases unmatched to any gene: 17. CDR3 length equals 15 residues. DNA for the CDR3: TGTGCCAGCACATCAAACGGCGTCAGGGGGCGCGGAGCTTTCTTT. It yields the protein CASTSNGVRGRGAFF.

With respect to this clone: A far larger clone lies a single base away; this is likely a read error. This CDR3 is also generated by other DNA sequences in the sample. The V and J genes are TRBV5-4 and TRBJ2-2; D remains unclear. Germline CDR1 SGHNT, CDR2 YYREEE (reference sequence). This CDR3 is 12 amino acids long. Trimming shortened V by 4 bases and J by 2 bases, and 3 bases separated the two germline ends. This CDR3 reads CASSRNTGELFF. CDR3 coding DNA: TGTGCCAGCAGCCGAAACACCGGGGAGCTGTTTTTT.

V gene TRBV11-2 combines with J gene TRBJ2-7; D unresolved. The germline V gene encodes CDR1 SGHAT and CDR2 FQNNGV. The CDR3 length is 13 residues. Trimming pared 5 bases from V and 6 bases from J, leaving 14 bases between. CDR3 nucleotides: TGTGCCAGCAGCCCCACTCGAGCGACCGAGCAGTACTTC. Protein sequence: CASSPTRATEQYF.

This clone was seen many times. The chain employs TRBV7-9 and TRBJ1-4, with D possibly being TRBD1 (6 bases). CDR1 and CDR2 (germline): SEHNR, FQNEAQ (reference sequence). CDR3 length: 10 residues. Trimming left V 8 bases short and J 16 bases short, with 14 bases between. Here the CDR3 DNA reads TGTGCCAGCTATCAGGGGTTCGGGTTTTTT. Protein product: CASYQGFGFF.

V usage is TRBV19 and J usage is TRBJ2-4; a possible D gene is TRBD1 (5 bases). The CDR3 has 15 residues. The V gene lost 5 bases and the J gene lost 9 bases, with 20 bases spanning the gap. Germline loops: CDR1 LNHDA, CDR2 SQIVND (reference sequence). The CDR3 coding sequence is TGTGCCAGTAGTCCTAGGGGCCAGGCTCAGCGCATTCAGTACTTC. This codes for CASSPRGQAQRIQYF.

The genes are TRBV4-2 and TRBJ2-5; TRBD2 might be the D (6 bases). The CDR3 spans 15 residues. CDR1 and CDR2 (germline): LGHNA, YNFKEQ. The V end lost 0 bases, the J end lost 4 bases, and 12 bases lay between the germline ends. DNA of the CDR3: TGTGCCAGCAGCCAAGATGGCGGGGCGGGAGAGACCCAGTACTTC. As protein: CASSQDGGAGETQYF.

The genes are TRBV18 and TRBJ2-3; D gene ambiguous. This CDR3 is 12 amino acids long. Per germline, CDR1 KGHSH and CDR2 LQKENI. V lost 6 bases, J lost 5 bases, and 9 bases lay in between. CDR3 sequence: CASSTVGDTQYF. CDR3 in DNA: TGTGCCAGCTCTACGGTCGGAGATACGCAGTATTTT.

The gene calls are TRBV4-3 and TRBJ1-2; 12 bases fit TRBD1. V was clipped by 1 base and J by 4 bases; unmatched bases: 4. The germline CDR1 and CDR2 sequences are LGHNA and YSLEER. The CDR3 loop spans 16 amino acids. CDR3 nucleotides: TGCGCCAGCAGCCAAGGACCGGGACAGGGGGCCTATGGCTACACCTTC. The encoded protein is CASSQGPGQGAYGYTF.

The V gene is TRBV7-2, the J gene TRBJ2-3; TRBD1 matches 8 bases. From germline, CDR1 is SGHTA and CDR2 FQGNSA. After removal of 2 bases from V and 3 bases from J, the junction contained 4 bases not matched to a gene. The CDR3 runs 15 residues. CDR3 in DNA: TGTGCCAGCAGCTTATATCAGGGGGCAACAGATACGCAGTATTTT. Its translation: CASSLYQGATDTQYF.

This chain connects TRBV27 to TRBJ2-1; the match to TRBD1 covers 10 bases. The ends lost 8 bases at V and 6 bases at J; junction bases unmatched: 7. Germline lookup yields CDR1 MNHEY and CDR2 SMNVEV (reference sequence). The CDR3 extends over 14 amino acids. Here the CDR3 reads CASRRDRGGNEQFF. The CDR3 nucleotides are TGTGCCAGCCGGCGGGACAGGGGAGGCAATGAGCAGTTCTTC.